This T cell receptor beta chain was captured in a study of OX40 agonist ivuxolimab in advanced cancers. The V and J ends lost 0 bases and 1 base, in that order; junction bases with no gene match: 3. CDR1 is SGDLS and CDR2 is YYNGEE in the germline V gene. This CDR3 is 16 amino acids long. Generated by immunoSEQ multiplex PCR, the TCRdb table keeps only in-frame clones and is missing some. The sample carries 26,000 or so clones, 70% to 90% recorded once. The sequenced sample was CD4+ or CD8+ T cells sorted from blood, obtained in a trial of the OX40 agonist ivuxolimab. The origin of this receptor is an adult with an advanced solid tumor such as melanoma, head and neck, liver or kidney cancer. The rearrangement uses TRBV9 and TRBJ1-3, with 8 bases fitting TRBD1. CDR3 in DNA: TGTGCCAGCAGCGTAGTAACAGGGGGGTCTGGAAACACCATATATTTT. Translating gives CASSVVTGGSGNTIYF. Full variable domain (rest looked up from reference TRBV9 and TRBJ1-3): DSGVTQTPKHLITATGQRVTLRCSPRSGDLSVYWYQQSLDQGLQFLIQYYNGEERAKGNILERFSAQQFPDLHSELNLSSLELGDSALYFCASSVVTGGSGNTIYFGEGSWLTVV.